This T cell receptor (beta chain) derives from a study of cytotoxic CD8 clonotypes in ibrutinib-treated CLL. With V trimmed by 4 bases and J by 0 bases, 10 bases remained unmatched. This CDR3 contains 16 residues. Germline CDR1 is SGDLS and CDR2 is YYNGEE. Profiling relied on immunoSEQ multiplex PCR, and the TCRdb table lists in-frame clones only, not all of them. The profile covers just under 70,000 clones, with under 70% appearing a single time and approximately 5% taken by the ten largest. The specimen comprised PBMCs, sampled after 12 months of ibrutinib treatment. The chain combines TRBV9 with TRBJ2-7, with 7 nucleotides matching TRBD1. This TCR was sampled from a human donor with chronic lymphocytic leukemia. The CDR3 nucleotides read TGTGCCAGCAGCCAGAACCCTCACAGGGGCTCCTACGAGCAGTACTTC. It encodes CASSQNPHRGSYEQYF.